These 29 T cell receptor beta chains originate from one sample sequenced in a study of T cell responses to AZD1222 COVID-19 vaccine. Repertoires were generated with immunoSEQ multiplex PCR, while TCRdb's copy carries only in-frame clones and drops some. The data show some 100,000 clones, with 85% to 90% seen just once and about 2.5% held by the top ten. The sample was peripheral blood, taken 28 days after the second AZD1222 dose. The receptors stem from an adult who received the AZD1222 COVID-19 vaccine.

This clone was recorded a few times. The rearrangement links TRBV7-2 to TRBJ2-7; 15 bases fit TRBD2. Germline-derived CDR1 and CDR2 are SGHTA and FQGNSA. This CDR3 has 18 amino acids. Germline trimming cut 6 bases from V and 5 bases from J; bases unmatched to any gene: 14. The CDR3 loop is CASSPVGLAGGPRHEQYF. The CDR3 DNA reads as TGTGCCAGCAGTCCTGTAGGACTAGCGGGGGGGCCGCGACACGAGCAGTACTTC.

V usage is TRBV6-5 and J usage is TRBJ1-2, with TRBD1 as a possible D gene (6 bases). V lost 7 bases, J lost 7 bases, and 16 bases lay in between. Germline CDR1 and CDR2: MNHEY and SVGAGI. The length of the CDR3 is 13 residues. CDR3 bases: TGTGCCAGCACCGAAACAGGGATCGGTGGCTACACCTTC. Its protein is CASTETGIGGYTF.

J is TRBJ2-3 and V is TRBV6-5, with TRBD1 identical over 8 bases. J gave up 1 base and V 10 bases, and 10 bases lay outside the gene matches. The CDR3 is 15 amino acids. The germline V gene encodes CDR1 MNHEY and CDR2 SVGAGI. CDR3 nucleotide sequence: TGTGCCACCAAGAGGCAGGGGGCAGGCACAGATACGCAGTATTTT. Residues: CATKRQGAGTDTQYF.

J is TRBJ2-2 and V is TRBV19, with a possible D match to TRBD2 (5 bases). Germline CDR1 reads LNHDA; CDR2 reads SQIVND (reference sequence). V lost 5 bases and J 6 bases, leaving 7 bases between the germline ends. The CDR3 spans 12 residues. The CDR3 spells CASSQRAGELFF. The CDR3 DNA reads as TGTGCCAGTAGTCAGAGGGCCGGGGAGCTGTTTTTT.

This chain links TRBV19 with TRBJ2-7; 7 bases are a match to TRBD1. The J segment lost 2 bases and the V segment lost 6 bases, leaving 10 bases of the junction unmatched. CDR1 and CDR2 (germline): LNHDA, SQIVND (reference sequence). The CDR3 has 15 amino acids. CDR3 DNA sequence: TGTGCCAGTAGCTTTGGGACAGTTTTTACCTACGAGCAGTACTTC. Translated: CASSFGTVFTYEQYF.

The rearrangement links TRBV7-9 to TRBJ1-2, with 7 bases that match TRBD1. Germline-derived CDR1 and CDR2 are SEHNR and FQNEAQ (reference sequence). This CDR3 region has 14 residues. V lost 3 bases and J lost 6; bases outside the gene matches: 7. CDR3 coding DNA: TGTGCCAGCAGCTTCGCCGACAGGGTGGATGGCTACACCTTC. This sequence encodes CASSFADRVDGYTF.

The chain links TRBV19 to TRBJ1-1; 9 nucleotides match TRBD1. From germline, CDR1 is LNHDA and CDR2 SQIVND (reference sequence). With V trimmed by 3 bases and J by 2 bases, 1 base remained unmatched. The CDR3 has 14 residues. CDR3 DNA: TGTGCCAGTAGTATGGACAGGGGAAACACTGAAGCTTTCTTT. Its translation: CASSMDRGNTEAFF.

The genes are TRBV6-5 and TRBJ2-7, with TRBD2 matching over 8 bases. The CDR3 loop spans 13 amino acids. Losses at the gene ends were 8 bases for V and 6 bases for J; bases not matched to a gene: 9. Germline values: CDR1 MNHEY, CDR2 SVGAGI. The CDR3 sequence is CASAQPGGIEQYF. The CDR3 DNA follows: TGTGCCAGCGCCCAACCGGGGGGGATCGAGCAGTACTTC.

The chain joins TRBV21-1 to TRBJ2-4; TRBD1, the table's D call, lacks a check against the DNA. TRBV21-1 is described as a pseudogene. The CDR3 consists of 15 residues. CDR3 loop: CASSKYSSKKNIQYF. CDR3 bases: TGTGCCAGCAGCAAATACAGTTCGAAGAAAAACATTCAGTACTTC.

The chain has TRBV7-2 and TRBJ1-3; a weak D match, TRBD1 (5 bases). V was trimmed by 4 bases and J by 1 base, leaving 14 bases between them. This CDR3 has 16 residues. From germline, CDR1 is SGHTA and CDR2 FQGNSA. CDR3 region: CASSSDPQGSGNTIYF. The CDR3 nucleotides are TGTGCCAGCAGCTCAGACCCCCAGGGTTCTGGAAACACCATATATTTT.

CDR3 nucleotides: TGTGCCAGCAGCTTGGCCGAGGCTGGCCCTTACGAGCAGTACTTC. It codes for CASSLAEAGPYEQYF. V usage is TRBV5-6 and J usage is TRBJ2-7; D is ambiguous. The V end was cut by 0 bases, the J end by 4 bases, with 14 bases between. This CDR3 spans 15 amino acids. Germline CDR1 reads SGHDT; CDR2 reads YYEEEE.

The V call is TRBV30, the J call TRBJ1-5; D possibly corresponds to TRBD1 (6 bases). V lost 3 bases and J 3 bases, leaving 12 bases between the germline ends. The CDR3 consists of 14 residues. Germline CDR1 reads GTSNPN; CDR2 reads SVGIG (reference sequence). CDR3 in DNA: TGTGCCTGGAGCCTTTACAGGGACAATCAGCCCCAGCATTTT. This encodes CAWSLYRDNQPQHF.

The J gene is TRBJ1-1, the V gene TRBV30, with 7 positions matching TRBD1. This CDR3 region has 16 residues. Germline V lookup: CDR1 GTSNPN, CDR2 SVGIG (reference sequence). V lost 0 bases, J lost 3 bases, and 10 bases stayed unmatched. The CDR3 nucleotides read TGTGCCTGGAGTGTACGAGTATCAGGGGGGTACACTGAAGCTTTCTTT. The encoded protein is CAWSVRVSGGYTEAFF. Using reference TRBV30 and TRBJ1-1 for the parts outside the CDR3, the full variable domain is SQTIHQWPATLVQPVGSPLSLECTVEGTSNPNLYWYRQAAGRGLQLLFYSVGIGQISSEVPQNLSASRPQDRQFILSSKKLLLSDSGFYLCAWSVRVSGGYTEAFFGQGTRLTVV.

This clone turned up a few times. The CDR3 coding sequence is TGTGCCAGCAGTCTCTCCCCCCCCACGGGTACGCAGTATTTT. This gives the protein CASSLSPPTGTQYF. The gene calls are TRBV27 and TRBJ2-3; D gene unclear. CDR1 is MNHEY, CDR2 SMNVEV, per germline (reference sequence). CDR3 size: 14 residues. V was clipped by 5 bases and J by 8 bases, with 17 bases between them.

A note on this clone: A read error may account for a junction end that differs from germline. The chain is built from TRBV7-7 and TRBJ2-1, with a possible D match to TRBD2 (5 bases). This CDR3 is built from 13 residues. Germline V gene lookup returns CDR1 SSHAT and CDR2 FNYEAQ (reference sequence). This CDR3 is CASSLGADNEQFF. The DNA of the CDR3 is TGTGCTAGCAGCTTAGGAGCGGACAATGAGCAGTTCTTC.

The chain joins TRBV5-1 to TRBJ2-3; 9 bases agree with TRBD2. This CDR3 has 16 residues. V trimming: 5 bases; J trimming: 2 bases; junction bases outside the gene matches: 9. Germline V gene sequence: CDR1 SGHRS, CDR2 YFSETQ. In nucleotides, the CDR3 is TGCGCCAGCAGTTCCGGGACTAGCCTTATCACAGATACGCAGTATTTT. Residues: CASSSGTSLITDTQYF.

The chain joins TRBV7-9 to TRBJ2-2; D is possibly TRBD1 (5 bases). Looked up from germline, CDR1 is SEHNR and CDR2 is FQNEAQ (reference sequence). The V end was cut by 6 bases, the J end by 2 bases, with 19 bases between. CDR3 length: 17 residues. The CDR3 coding sequence is TGTGCCAGCAGTGGCAGGGTATTAACCGTAAACACCGGGGAGCTGTTTTTT. Translated: CASSGRVLTVNTGELFF.

The chain couples TRBV5-1 to TRBJ2-1; D may be TRBD2 (6 bases). Trimming cost V 3 bases and J 2 bases, with 15 bases left between them. Germline V gene data show CDR1 as SGHRS and CDR2 as YFSETQ. The CDR3 loop spans 16 amino acids. The CDR3 is CASSSGSSGTYNEQFF. As DNA, the CDR3 is TGCGCCAGCAGCTCTGGTAGTAGCGGAACCTACAATGAGCAGTTCTTC.

This sequence joins TRBV2 and TRBJ2-3; D is unclear. The germline gives CDR1 SNHLY, CDR2 FYNNEI. Trimming left V 3 bases short and J 0 bases short, with 7 bases between. CDR3 size: 14 residues. Written as DNA, the CDR3 is TGTGCCAGCAGTGACGTAACTAGCACAGATACGCAGTATTTT. Protein product: CASSDVTSTDTQYF.

As to this clone: The germline gene is not matched at one end of the junction; a read error may be the cause. V is TRBV2 and J is TRBJ2-7; TRBD1 agrees at 9 bases. CDR3 length equals 15 residues. The germline gives CDR1 SNHLY, CDR2 FYNNEI. CDR3 in amino acids: CASREGTGISYEQYF. CDR3 bases: TGTGCCAGCAGAGAAGGGACAGGGATCTCCTACGAGCAGTACTTC.

The gene calls are TRBV27 and TRBJ1-5, with 7 bases fitting TRBD1. The CDR3 totals 17 residues. Germline CDR1 is MNHEY and CDR2 is SMNVEV (reference sequence). V shed 6 bases and J 2 bases; nucleotides not matched to a gene: 13. CDR3 residues: CASRPVPEGAGNQPQHF. The CDR3 DNA is TGTGCCAGCAGGCCAGTGCCGGAGGGGGCAGGCAATCAGCCCCAGCATTTT.

The CDR3 region is CASSTGGRDTEAFF. The DNA for the CDR3 is TGTGCCAGCAGTACCGGGGGTAGGGACACTGAAGCTTTCTTT. J is TRBJ1-1 and V is TRBV28, with a possible D match to TRBD1 (5 bases). The germline gives CDR1 MDHEN, CDR2 SYDVKM. Trimming stripped 5 bases from V and 3 bases from J, with 13 bases between. There are 14 residues in the CDR3.

V gene TRBV7-2 combines with J gene TRBJ1-6, with 9 bases aligning to TRBD1. The germline V gene has CDR1 SGHTA and CDR2 FQGNSA. There are 16 residues in the CDR3. Trimming at V came to 3 bases and at J to 3 bases, leaving 3 bases not matched to a gene. DNA of the CDR3: TGTGCCAGCAGCTTGTGGACAGGGGACTATAATTCACCCCTCCACTTT. It encodes CASSLWTGDYNSPLHF.

This clone was counted between two and nine times. The V call is TRBV6-5, the J call TRBJ2-1, with 9 bases that match TRBD1. V lost 5 bases to trimming and J lost 4 bases; unmatched junction nucleotides: 6. The CDR3 length is 15 residues. Germline values: CDR1 MNHEY, CDR2 SVGAGI. The CDR3 DNA follows: TGTGCCAGCAGTCGGGGGACAGGGCTTTACAATGAGCAGTTCTTC. Amino acids: CASSRGTGLYNEQFF.

The chain couples TRBV12-3 or TRBV12-4 to TRBJ2-5, with 7 nucleotides matching TRBD2. The CDR3 consists of 13 residues. The J segment lost 2 bases and the V segment lost 6 bases, leaving 3 bases of the junction unmatched. The CDR3, as DNA: TGTGCCAGCAGGATCGGGAGGCAAGAGACCCAGTACTTC. It yields the protein CASRIGRQETQYF.

The rearrangement links TRBV4-1 to TRBJ1-3; D perhaps matches TRBD1 (6 bases). Germline CDR1 is MGHRA and CDR2 is YSYEKL. This CDR3 has 14 residues. V lost 3 bases to trimming and J lost 0 bases, with 6 bases between them. The CDR3 spells CASSQGHSGNTIYF. DNA for the CDR3: TGCGCCAGCAGCCAGGGACACTCTGGAAACACCATATATTTT.

The count of this clone is one. The chain couples TRBV5-6 to TRBJ1-2; D unclear. Germline-derived CDR1 and CDR2 are SGHDT and YYEEEE. V shed 1 base and J shed 1 base, with 8 bases lying between them. This CDR3 contains 14 residues. The CDR3: CASSLTAFNYGYTF. DNA of the CDR3: TGTGCCAGCAGCTTGACAGCCTTTAACTATGGCTACACCTTC.

V gene TRBV13 combines with J gene TRBJ2-1; the D is unclear. The CDR3 has 12 residues. V was cut by 0 bases and J by 4 bases, with 1 base left in between. The germline V gene has CDR1 PRHDT and CDR2 FYEKMQ (reference sequence). CDR3 nucleotides: TGTGCCAGCAGCTTAGGGTACAATGAGCAGTTCTTC. Residues: CASSLGYNEQFF.

The chain combines TRBV20-1 with TRBJ2-5; the D gene is possibly TRBD1 (6 bases). The CDR3 length is 15 residues. V shed 3 bases and J shed 5 bases, with 19 bases lying between them. From germline, CDR1 is DFQATT and CDR2 SNEGSKA (reference sequence). The CDR3 region is CSASLSAGGGETQYF. Written as DNA, the CDR3 is TGCAGTGCTAGTCTATCCGCTGGGGGCGGCGAGACCCAGTACTTC.